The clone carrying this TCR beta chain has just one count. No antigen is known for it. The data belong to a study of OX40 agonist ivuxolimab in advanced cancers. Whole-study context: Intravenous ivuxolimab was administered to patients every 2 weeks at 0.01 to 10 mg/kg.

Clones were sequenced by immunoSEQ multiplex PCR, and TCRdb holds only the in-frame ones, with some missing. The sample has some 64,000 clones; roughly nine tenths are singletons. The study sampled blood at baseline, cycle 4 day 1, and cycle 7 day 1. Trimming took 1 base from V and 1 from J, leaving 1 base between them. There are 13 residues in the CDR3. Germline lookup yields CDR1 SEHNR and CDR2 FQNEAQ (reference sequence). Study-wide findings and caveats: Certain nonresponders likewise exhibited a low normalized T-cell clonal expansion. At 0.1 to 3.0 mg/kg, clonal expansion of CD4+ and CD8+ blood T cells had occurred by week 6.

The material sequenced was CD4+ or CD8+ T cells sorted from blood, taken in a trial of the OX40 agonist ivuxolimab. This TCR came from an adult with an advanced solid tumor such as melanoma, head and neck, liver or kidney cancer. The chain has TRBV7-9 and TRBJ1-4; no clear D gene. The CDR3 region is CASSLVTNEKLFF. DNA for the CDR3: TGTGCCAGCAGCTTAGTAACTAATGAAAAACTGTTTTTT.